This T cell receptor beta chain comes out of a study of T cell repertoires in ileal Crohn's disease. Study information: Median disease duration was approximately eight years; 35% smoked at surgery.

Some clones are missing from TCRdb's copy, which holds only in-frame ones; the method was immunoSEQ multiplex PCR. The data contain a few thousand clones, approximately 80% of them singletons. Study-wide points: Every patient over 26.8% clonality showed endoscopic recurrence. Compared with non-smokers, active smokers at surgery showed more clonal expansions. Sorted CD8 T cells held more high-frequency clones than CD4.

With regard to this clone: Its antigen is not identified.

This clonotype was obtained from an adult with Crohn's disease. Specimen: ileal tissue.

The CDR3 DNA reads as TGTGCCAGCAGCGTAGAAGGGGGGGCCTTCGAGACCCAGTACTTC. Its translation is CASSVEGGAFETQYF. The chain links TRBV9 to TRBJ2-5, with a possible D match to TRBD2 (7 bases). V dropped 0 bases and J dropped 5 bases, with 14 bases sitting between them. The CDR3 runs to 15 residues. The germline CDR1 and CDR2 sequences are SGDLS and YYNGEE.